This TCR beta chain was captured in a study of T cells in Graves' hyperthyroidism and ophthalmopathy. This clonotype was counted at least ten times. Amplification of TCR beta CDR3 regions used RNA as the template. RT-PCR in the first round (using the HTBI primer set) targeted the TCR CDR3. One entry per CDR3 protein, called by TCRdb with MiXCR from the multiplex PCR reads. The repertoire includes hundreds of thousands of distinct CDR3 sequences, just under 20% of them detected once, and approximately 48% sits in the top ten. This receptor was obtained from a middle-aged man with Graves' ophthalmopathy. Sequences were obtained from blood.

As DNA, the CDR3 is TGCAGTGCTCGACGGGCGGGGCTAGCGGGAGCGAGTGAGCAGTTCTTC. Protein: CSARRAGLAGASEQFF. The chain couples TRBV20-1 to TRBJ2-1; 10 bases agree with TRBD2. This CDR3 spans 16 amino acids. V gave up 5 bases and J gave up 9 bases; unmatched junction bases: 16. Germline CDR1 is DFQATT and CDR2 is SNEGSKA (reference sequence).